The table lists the clone carrying this T cell receptor beta chain with many counts. What it recognizes is unknown. Uncontrolled infection, other autoimmune disease, pregnancy and lactation each barred patients from inclusion. The data are from a study of T cells in Graves' hyperthyroidism and ophthalmopathy. Study-level background: Peripheral blood was secured at the point of initial diagnosis, before any treatment. Findings and caveats of the study: Model output signaled ophthalmopathy a median approximately six months ahead of onset. Most thyroid clonotypes that were expanded above 0.001 also turned up in blood.

Template material for amplifying TCR beta CDR3 regions consisted of RNA transcripts. Carried out on the TCR CDR3, a first-round RT-PCR used the HTBI primer set. TCRdb called the multiplex PCR reads again in MiXCR, with one record for every CDR3 protein. The data show some 570,000 distinct CDR3 sequences, about 14% seen once. CDR1 and CDR2 (germline): DFQATT, SNEGSKA (reference sequence). The CDR3 is made up of 13 amino acids. V was pared by 4 bases and J by 9 bases, with 9 bases of the junction left unmatched. This clonotype was obtained from a woman between 18 and 29 years old with Graves' ophthalmopathy. The sample comprised blood. The chain links TRBV20-1 to TRBJ2-5; 9 bases are shared with TRBD2. CDR3 residues: CSAISGGVEAQYF. The CDR3 DNA is TGCAGTGCTATTAGCGGGGGAGTGGAGGCCCAGTACTTC.